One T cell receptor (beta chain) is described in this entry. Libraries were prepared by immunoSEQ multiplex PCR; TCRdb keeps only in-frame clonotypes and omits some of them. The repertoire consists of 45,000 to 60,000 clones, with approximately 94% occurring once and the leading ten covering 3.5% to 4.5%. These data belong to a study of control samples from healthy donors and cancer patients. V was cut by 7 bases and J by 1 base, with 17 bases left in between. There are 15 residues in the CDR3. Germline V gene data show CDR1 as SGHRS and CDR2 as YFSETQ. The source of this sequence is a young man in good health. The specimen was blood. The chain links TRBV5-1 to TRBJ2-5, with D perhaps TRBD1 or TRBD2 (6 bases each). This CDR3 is CASGSSGAGQETQYF. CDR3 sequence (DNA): TGCGCCAGCGGTTCATCGGGGGCCGGCCAAGAGACCCAGTACTTC.